Presented here are 26 T cell receptor beta chains from one specimen sequenced in a study of molecular identifiers for immune sequencing clone quantification. TCRdb processed the PCR reads anew with MiXCR; each CDR3 protein has one entry. The table includes approximately 550,000 distinct CDR3 sequences, around 23% detected once. Sequencing was carried out using naive CD8+ T cells from blood, with Jurkat cell RNA spiked in. Described subset: FACS-sorted CD8+CD4-CCR7+CD45RA+ naive T cells. The receptors shown here come from a human donor in good health. Some libraries in this study had Jurkat cell RNA spiked in.

This clonotype came up a few times. V is TRBV7-9 and J is TRBJ1-1; TRBD1 is a possible D gene (5 bases). The CDR3 spans 14 residues. Germline values: CDR1 SEHNR, CDR2 FQNEAQ (reference sequence). Between the trimmed V and J ends, which lost 7 bases and 2 bases, there was a span of 14 bases. DNA for the CDR3: TGTGCCAGCAATTATGCGGGGACCAACACTGAAGCTTTCTTT. Translation: CASNYAGTNTEAFF.

Note on this clonotype: A read error is possible here, since a much larger clone lies one base away. This chain links TRBV7-6 with TRBJ1-5; a weak D match, TRBD1 (5 bases). This CDR3 comprises 15 residues. CDR1 and CDR2 from the germline V gene are SGHVS and FNYEAQ. CDR3 in amino acids: CASNLGLGGSQPQHF. For the CDR3, the DNA is TGTGCCAGCAACTTAGGGTTGGGGGGGTCTCAGCCCCAGCATTTT. Full variable domain (rest looked up from reference TRBV7-6 and TRBJ1-5): GAGVSQSPRYKVTKRGQDVALRCDPISGHVSLYWYRQALGQGPEFLTYFNYEAQQDKSGLPNDRFSAERPEGSISTLTIQRTEQRDSAMYRCASNLGLGGSQPQHFGDGTRLSIL.

This clonotype has a handful of counts. The chain has TRBV2 and TRBJ2-7; 8 bases are shared with TRBD1. V dropped 8 bases and J dropped 0; count of bases not matched to a gene: 12. The CDR3 sequence is 16 residues long. CDR1 is SNHLY and CDR2 is FYNNEI in the germline V gene. The CDR3 here is CASYRLGDRSSYEQYF. The DNA for the CDR3 is TGTGCCAGCTACCGCCTTGGGGACAGGAGCTCCTACGAGCAGTACTTC.

This clonotype was seen just once. One end of the junction does not line up with germline, which may come from a read error. V usage is TRBV7-9 and J usage is TRBJ2-1; 8 bases line up with TRBD2. Germline values: CDR1 SEHNR, CDR2 FQNEAQ (reference sequence). CDR3 length: 17 amino acids. CDR3 DNA: TGTGCCAGCAGGTCGGCAGTAGCGGGGACCTCCTACAATGGGCAGTTCTTC. It is translated as CASRSAVAGTSYNGQFF.

Regarding this clonotype: Because it lacks the conserved phenylalanine or tryptophan at the end, this CDR3 is likely a read error. This chain uses TRBV7-6 with TRBJ2-1, with 11 bases lining up with TRBD2. This CDR3 has 15 amino acids. Germline V gene lookup returns CDR1 SGHVS and CDR2 FNYEAQ. Trimming at V came to 4 bases and at J to 10 bases, leaving 9 bases not matched to a gene. The CDR3 region is CASSSRVAGGFEQFS. CDR3 DNA sequence: TGTGCCAGCAGCTCCCGGGTAGCGGGGGGGTTCGAGCAGTTCTCC.

This clonotype showed up just a few times. The J gene is TRBJ1-6, the V gene TRBV6-2 or TRBV6-3, with 8 bases lining up with TRBD1. The CDR3 has 15 amino acids. The junction had 3 bases not matched to a gene; V was cut back by 6 bases and J by 2 bases. The germline gives CDR1 MNHEY, CDR2 SVGEGT. The CDR3 sequence: CASSPGQAYNSPLHF. CDR3 bases: TGTGCCAGCAGCCCGGGACAGGCCTATAATTCACCCCTCCACTTT.

The chain has TRBV20-1 and TRBJ1-2; possible D gene TRBD1, 5 bases. This CDR3 contains 13 residues. CDR1 DFQATT and CDR2 SNEGSKA come from the germline V gene (reference sequence). The V gene lost 5 bases and the J gene lost 3 bases, with 13 bases spanning the gap. In DNA, the CDR3 is TGCAGTGCTCCAGGGCAGGGTCACTATGGCTACACCTTC. Protein product: CSAPGQGHYGYTF.

At least ten counts were recorded for this clonotype. The V and J genes are TRBV29-1 and TRBJ1-1, with TRBD1 as a possible D gene (5 bases). The CDR3 extends over 12 amino acids. Germline-derived CDR1 and CDR2 are SQVTM and ANQGSEA. The V end was cut by 3 bases, the J end by 5 bases, with 10 bases between. The CDR3 is CSVDSGLTEAFF. The CDR3 nucleotides read TGCAGCGTTGATTCAGGGTTGACTGAAGCTTTCTTT. Full variable domain (missing parts from reference TRBV29-1 and TRBJ1-1): SAVISQKPSRDICQRGTSLTIQCQVDSQVTMMFWYRQQPGQSLTLIATANQGSEATYESGFVIDKFPISRPNLTFSTLTVSNMSPEDSSIYLCSVDSGLTEAFFGQGTRLTVV.

As concerns this clonotype: This likely comes from a read error, as the CDR3 has no conserved phenylalanine or tryptophan at its end. V is TRBV9 and J is TRBJ2-7; 7 bases agree with TRBD2. V dropped 0 bases and J dropped 4; count of bases not matched to a gene: 4. The CDR3 is made up of 14 amino acids. Germline V gives CDR1 SGDLS, CDR2 YYNGEE. CDR3 loop: CASSVATGGYEQYL. As DNA, the CDR3 is TGTGCCAGCAGCGTAGCTACGGGAGGTTACGAGCAGTACCTC.

This clonotype was picked up a small number of times. The chain uses TRBV27 and TRBJ1-1; D ambiguous. The germline V and J ends were trimmed by 4 bases and 8 bases, with 14 bases remaining between them. Germline V gives CDR1 MNHEY, CDR2 SMNVEV (reference sequence). The length of the CDR3 is 13 residues. The CDR3 here is CASSSLVAWEAFF. Here the CDR3 DNA reads TGTGCCAGCAGTTCCTTGGTGGCGTGGGAAGCTTTCTTT.

Only a few counts were recorded for this clonotype. This CDR3 reads CASSLVIGLSSYNEQFF. CDR3 bases: TGTGCCAGCAGCTTAGTTATAGGATTAAGCTCCTACAATGAGCAGTTCTTC. V is TRBV7-9 and J is TRBJ2-1; D remains unclear. The germline gives CDR1 SEHNR, CDR2 FQNEAQ (reference sequence). This CDR3 is 17 amino acids long. V lost 1 base to trimming and J lost 0 bases, with 13 bases between them. Full variable domain (outside the CDR3, taken from reference TRBV7-9 and TRBJ2-1): DTGVSQNPRHKITKRGQNVTFRCDPISEHNRLYWYRQTLGQGPEFLTYFQNEAQLEKSRLLSDRFSAERPKGSFSTLEIQRTEQGDSAMYLCASSLVIGLSSYNEQFFGPGTRLTVL.

Turning to this clonotype: Because it lacks the conserved phenylalanine or tryptophan at the end, this CDR3 is likely a read error. The rearrangement links TRBV4-2 to TRBJ1-5; D is ambiguous. The germline V and J ends were trimmed by 0 bases and 7 bases, with 4 bases remaining between them. CDR3 size: 12 residues. Germline V gives CDR1 LGHNA, CDR2 YNFKEQ. The CDR3 DNA reads TGTGCCAGCAGCCAAGAGGGCCAGCCCCAGCATATT. Protein sequence: CASSQEGQPQHI.

A few counts support this clonotype. The rearrangement joins TRBV2 to TRBJ2-5; no clear D gene. From germline, CDR1 is SNHLY and CDR2 FYNNEI. The V and J ends lost 1 base and 3 bases respectively, with 15 bases between them. The CDR3 extends over 16 amino acids. CDR3 bases: TGTGCCAGCAGTGAAGGGTCGAAGTCTACCAAAGAGACCCAGTACTTC. This translates into CASSEGSKSTKETQYF.

This clonotype was detected a few times. The V gene is TRBV19, the J gene TRBJ2-7; no firm D call. V was pared by 9 bases and J by 6 bases, with 15 bases between. This CDR3 region has 12 residues. The germline gives CDR1 LNHDA, CDR2 SQIVND (reference sequence). CDR3 bases: TGTGCCAGCGGTCCAGCAGAATGCGAGCAGTACTTC. Its protein is CASGPAECEQYF.

This clonotype has ten or more counts. V and J are TRBV20-1 and TRBJ2-7; 7 bases line up with TRBD1. The CDR3 runs 15 residues. Losses at the gene ends were 3 bases for V and 4 bases for J; bases not matched to a gene: 12. The germline V gene encodes CDR1 DFQATT and CDR2 SNEGSKA (reference sequence). The CDR3 is CSASHGAGTAYEQYF. The DNA for the CDR3 is TGCAGTGCTAGCCATGGCGCCGGGACAGCATACGAGCAGTACTTC.

About this clonotype itself: Mismatch with germline at one junction end may stem from a read error. This chain joins TRBV4-1 and TRBJ1-1, with no clear D. The CDR3 is 15 residues long. Germline CDR1 is MGHRA and CDR2 is YSYEKL. CDR3 loop: CASCQVINLNTEAFF. CDR3 sequence (DNA): TGCGCCAGCTGCCAAGTCATTAATCTGAACACTGAAGCTTTCTTT.

At least ten counts were recorded for this clonotype. The genes are TRBV28 and TRBJ2-2; 10 positions agree with TRBD2. The J segment lost 10 bases and the V segment lost 2 bases, leaving 7 bases of the junction unmatched. The V gene's germline CDR1 is MDHEN and CDR2 SYDVKM. This CDR3 has 15 amino acids. The DNA of the CDR3 is TGTGCCAGCAGTTTAGGAATAGCGGGAGGCGTGGAGCTGTTTTTT. It is translated as CASSLGIAGGVELFF.

This clonotype is a singleton in its sample. A much larger clone lies a single base off, so this may be a read error. The chain couples TRBV29-1 to TRBJ2-7; 7 bases match TRBD1. V was clipped by 7 bases and J by 5 bases; unmatched bases: 11. Germline CDR1 SQVTM, CDR2 ANQGSEA. CDR3 length equals 13 residues. The CDR3 region is CSAAGGRSNEQYF. The CDR3, as DNA: TGCAGCGCAGCAGGGGGAAGGAGTAACGAGCAGTACTTC.

This clonotype was counted many times. The gene calls are TRBV27 and TRBJ2-7; D is perhaps TRBD1 (6 bases). Germline CDR1 MNHEY, CDR2 SMNVEV (reference sequence). CDR3 length: 14 amino acids. The V end lost 4 bases, the J end lost 0 bases, and 10 bases lay between the germline ends. In nucleotides, the CDR3 is TGTGCCAGCAGTTCGACAGGTCGCTCCTACGAGCAGTACTTC. It translates to CASSSTGRSYEQYF.

This clonotype was observed once. This clone may be a read error of a much larger clone one base away. V and J are TRBV4-3 and TRBJ2-2; 8 bases agree with TRBD1. Germline assignment: CDR1 LGHNA and CDR2 YSLEER. The V segment lost 0 bases and the J segment 1 base; nucleotides outside the gene matches: 10. The CDR3 length is 19 residues. CDR3 DNA: TGCGCCAGCAGCCAAGATTGGGGTACAGGGACAGGGAACACCGGGGAGCTGTTTTTT. It yields the protein CASSQDWGTGTGNTGELFF.

This chain links TRBV19 with TRBJ1-5; maybe TRBD1 (6 bases). Trimming removed 5 bases from V and 5 bases from J, with 13 bases in between. This CDR3 has 14 residues. Germline values: CDR1 LNHDA, CDR2 SQIVND (reference sequence). In nucleotides, the CDR3 is TGTGCCAGTAGTGAACAGGGTTACCATCAGCCCCAGCATTTT. Its translation: CASSEQGYHQPQHF. The variable domain in full, with the rest retrieved from reference TRBV19 and TRBJ1-5, is DGGITQSPKYLFRKEGQNVTLSCEQNLNHDAMYWYRQDPGQGLRLIYYSQIVNDFQKGDIAEGYSVSREKKESFPLTVTSAQKNPTAFYLCASSEQGYHQPQHFGDGTRLSIL.

This clonotype was detected ten times or more. This chain uses TRBV29-1 with TRBJ2-7; a weak D match, TRBD1 (5 bases). CDR1 is SQVTM and CDR2 is ANQGSEA in the germline V gene. V was shortened by 7 bases and J by 7 bases, with 17 bases between the two germline ends. This CDR3 has 12 amino acids. The CDR3 protein is CSAIDPAGEQYF. The CDR3 coding sequence is TGCAGCGCAATAGATCCGGCAGGGGAGCAGTACTTC.

This clonotype occurred a few times. The rearrangement links TRBV7-2 to TRBJ2-7, with D unresolved. Germline lookup yields CDR1 SGHTA and CDR2 FQGNSA. This CDR3 is built from 15 residues. Trimming took off 2 bases at V and 3 bases at J, with 14 bases between the two ends. CDR3 DNA: TGTGCCAGCAGCTTAAGTAGTATCGCGGTCTACGAGCAGTACTTC. This encodes CASSLSSIAVYEQYF.

The genes are TRBV6-2 or TRBV6-3 and TRBJ2-1; D is unresolved. Germline V gene sequence: CDR1 MNHEY, CDR2 SVGEGT. The CDR3 is 10 amino acids. V lost 10 bases to trimming and J lost 8 bases, with 9 bases between them. CDR3 bases: TGTGCCACTATTGGGGATGAGCAGTTCTTC. Translated, it gives CATIGDEQFF.

This clonotype showed up many times. The genes are TRBV7-9 and TRBJ2-5, with a possible D match to TRBD2 (6 bases). V was cut by 4 bases and J by 0 bases, with 18 bases left in between. The germline V gene encodes CDR1 SEHNR and CDR2 FQNEAQ (reference sequence). The CDR3 has 17 residues. Here the CDR3 reads CASSSNGAGSYQETQYF. CDR3 bases: TGTGCCAGCAGCTCGAACGGGGCGGGGTCGTACCAAGAGACCCAGTACTTC.

Worth noting for this clonotype: This may arise from a read error, as a much more abundant clone is one base away. V gene TRBV24-1 combines with J gene TRBJ2-3; D not certain. Germline V lookup: CDR1 KGHDR, CDR2 SFDVKD. This CDR3 has 14 residues. This chain's CDR3 is CTTSDTESTDTQYF. CDR3 coding DNA: TGTACCACCAGTGATACAGAATCCACAGATACGCAGTATTTT.